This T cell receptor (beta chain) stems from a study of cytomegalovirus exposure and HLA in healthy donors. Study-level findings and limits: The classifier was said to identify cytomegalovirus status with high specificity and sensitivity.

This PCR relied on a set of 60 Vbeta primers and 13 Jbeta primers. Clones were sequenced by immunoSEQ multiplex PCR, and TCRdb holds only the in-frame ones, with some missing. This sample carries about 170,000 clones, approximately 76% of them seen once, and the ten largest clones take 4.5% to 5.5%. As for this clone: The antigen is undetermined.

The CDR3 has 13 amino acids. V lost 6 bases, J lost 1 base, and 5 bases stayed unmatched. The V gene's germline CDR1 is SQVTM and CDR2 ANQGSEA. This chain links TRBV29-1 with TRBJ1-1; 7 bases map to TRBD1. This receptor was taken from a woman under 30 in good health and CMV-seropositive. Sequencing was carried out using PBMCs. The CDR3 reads CSVARDRNTEAFF. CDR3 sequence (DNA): TGCAGCGTCGCCCGGGACAGGAACACTGAAGCTTTCTTT.